This T cell receptor beta chain was captured by sequencing in a study of cytomegalovirus exposure and HLA in healthy donors. Looking at the study overall: Unique TCRs from HLA-typed donors, about 78 million of them, were held in an early data release.

Unrecorded immune exposures were likely, despite nominal health at sampling. Primers included in the PCR were 60 Vbeta and 13 Jbeta primers. Clones were read by immunoSEQ multiplex PCR, and TCRdb kept only the in-frame ones, dropping some. The data show over 130,000 clones, with 55% to 75% seen just once and approximately 6.5% held by the top ten. CDR3 length: 15 amino acids. Deletions cut 6 bases from V and 0 bases from J, with 15 bases between. The germline gives CDR1 SGHTS, CDR2 YDEGEE. The sample consisted of PBMCs. The J gene is TRBJ1-1, the V gene TRBV5-8; the D is unclear. This TCR was sampled from a woman aged 60-75 years in good health and CMV-seropositive. CDR3 sequence reads: CASMPRVGVNTEAFF. Written as DNA, the CDR3 is TGTGCCAGCATGCCGCGGGTGGGAGTGAACACTGAAGCTTTCTTT. Looking up the rest from reference TRBV5-8 and TRBJ1-1 gives the full variable domain: EAGVTQSPTHLIKTRGQQATLRCSPISGHTSVYWYQQALGLGLQFLLWYDEGEERNRGNFPPRFSGRQFPNYSSELNVNALELEDSALYLCASMPRVGVNTEAFFGQGTRLTVV.